This record looks at one T cell receptor beta chain sequence and its context. What it recognizes is unknown. The source of the sample is a study of T cell responses to AZD1222 COVID-19 vaccine. Study results and caveats: Of spike-specific TCRs, nearly half reportedly target regions left unmutated in variants.

Assay used: immunoSEQ multiplex PCR; TCRdb lists only in-frame clones, some missing. The table has around 140,000 clones, around nine tenths seen once. The germline V gene has CDR1 SNHLY and CDR2 FYNNEI. This CDR3 region has 15 residues. Deletions cut 6 bases from V and 1 base from J, with 13 bases between. The sequence was obtained from an adult in good health. J is TRBJ1-5 and V is TRBV2; D gene unclear. The sequencing here drew on peripheral blood, taken on day 0 of AZD1222 vaccination. The CDR3, as DNA: TGTGCCAGCAGCAGCGAATCACGAAGCAATCAGCCCCAGCATTTT. This translates into CASSSESRSNQPQHF.